This T cell receptor beta chain originates from a study of T cells in Graves' hyperthyroidism and ophthalmopathy. Study summary: Initial diagnosis, before any treatment, was when peripheral blood was collected.

Study conclusions and caveats: Within blood appeared most thyroid clonotypes that had expanded above 0.001. Median prediction lead before ophthalmopathy onset was around seven months with the model.

On this clonotype itself: The antigen is unknown.

Each person with ophthalmopathy scored at least 3 on the Clinical Activity Score, reached NOSPECS grade 4 or higher, and had been ill under 3 months. Amplified TCR beta CDR3 regions came from RNA transcripts. RT-PCR in the first round (using the HTBI primer set) targeted the TCR CDR3. TCRdb recomputed calls from the multiplex PCR reads with MiXCR, one row per CDR3 protein. Found here are 400,000 or so distinct CDR3 sequences, approximately 14% of them singletons; the top ten hold 15% to 20%. Germline V lookup: CDR1 LGHDT, CDR2 YNNKEL (reference sequence). The length of the CDR3 is 14 residues. The ends were cut back, 4 bases at V and 3 bases at J, with 12 bases in the middle.

V and J are TRBV3-1 and TRBJ1-2; D possibly corresponds to TRBD1 (6 bases). This receptor was taken from a woman in her fifties or sixties with Graves' ophthalmopathy. Source material: blood. In DNA form, the CDR3 reads TGTGCCAGCAGCCGAGGCGGGACATACTATGGCTACACCTTC. Encoded protein: CASSRGGTYYGYTF.